The present TCR beta chain was sequenced within a study of neurological immune-mediated disorders. The CDR3 is made up of 14 amino acids. Germline CDR1 SGHRS, CDR2 YFSETQ. The ends lost 4 bases at V and 5 bases at J; junction bases unmatched: 4. This clonotype was seen many times. The target antigen is unknown. Unsorted libraries were generated from 2 million PBMCs. These cells had been stored in RNAlater at -80 C. The authors produced cDNA by 5'RACE using 10-nucleotide random UMIs. From the 5' RACE reads, TCRdb called clonotypes with MiXCR, one entry per CDR3 protein. The table has about 55,000 distinct CDR3 sequences, around 4% seen once; the top ten hold 1.5% to 2%. Overall study results and limits: No expanded-clone CDR3 amino acid sequence recurred across subjects, suggesting private TCR-beta repertoires.

The genes are TRBV5-1 and TRBJ2-1; 9 bases are a match to TRBD1. This clonotype was sampled from a man in his thirties or forties with multiple sclerosis. The sequenced material came from PBMCs. The CDR3 DNA reads as TGCGCCAGCAGCCTTAGGACAGGGGACAATGAGCAGTTCTTC. This codes for CASSLRTGDNEQFF.